This T cell receptor beta chain was profiled in a study of cytomegalovirus exposure and HLA in healthy donors. Study results and caveats: About 87% or about 30% of the time was how often most TCR beta V segments were productive, according to an earlier analysis. Near-uniform donor sequencing depth was presumed by presence/absence analyses. With further analysis later on, most CMV-associated TCR beta chains appeared HLA-restricted. While the bulk of TCR sequences proved rare, some public TCRs turned up in many donors.

The PCR ran on 60 Vbeta and 13 Jbeta primers. Clones were sequenced by immunoSEQ multiplex PCR, and TCRdb holds only the in-frame ones, with some missing. The sample carries about 140,000 clones, 75% to 85% recorded once. CDR1 is SGHRS and CDR2 is YFSETQ in the germline V gene. CDR3 length: 15 amino acids. V dropped 0 bases and J dropped 4; count of bases not matched to a gene: 1. For this clone: The antigen remains undetermined.

The chain links TRBV5-1 to TRBJ2-3, with 11 nucleotides matching TRBD1. This receptor was taken from a female donor in good health and CMV-seronegative. The sample taken for sequencing was PBMCs. The CDR3 protein is CASSLAGQGADTQYF. CDR3 bases: TGCGCCAGCAGCTTGGCGGGACAGGGGGCAGATACGCAGTATTTT.